A selection of T cell receptor beta chains follows, all from one sample in a study of blood T cell repertoires in COVID-19. Sequencing was performed with immunoSEQ multiplex PCR; in TCRdb, only in-frame clones are kept and a portion is missing. This sample has some 300,000 clones, with approximately 90% found just once. Sequencing was done on a sample of PBMCs or T cells enriched from blood (not recorded which). The receptors shown here come from a woman between 35 and 50 years old who had recovered from COVID-19. Each CDR3 is given with its conserved first and last residue. A D gene is named only where the DNA matches it firmly. Clone sizes are given selectively: once, few, many, or a class where the clone is expanded.

NA,TRBJ2-7,15,TRBD1,TRBV10-3,TGTGCCATCAGTGATGACCGGGACAGGGACTACGAGCAGTACTTC,CAISDDRDRDYEQYF
NA,TRBJ2-2,14,TRBD2,TRBV2,TGTGCCAGCAAAAAGGAGCGGGGGGCCGGGGAGCTGTTTTTT,CASKKERGAGELFF
NA,TRBJ2-7,15,TRBD2,TRBV6-6,TGTGCCAGCAGTTACTCGCCAGGGTCGGGGGGCGAGCAGTACTTC,CASSYSPGSGGEQYF
NA,TRBJ1-4,13,TRBD1,TRBV5-3,TGTGCCAGAAGCTTGGGGGACAGGGGATCGGGTTTTTTT,CARSLGDRGSGFF
NA,TRBJ2-1,16,NA,TRBV28,TGTGCCAGCAGTTTAGGCTCGACTAGGTCCCACAATGAGCAGTTCTTC,CASSLGSTRSHNEQFF
NA,TRBJ2-7,14,TRBD2,TRBV5-4,TGTGCCAGCAGCTTGGAACTAGCGGCTTACGAGCAGTACTTC,CASSLELAAYEQYF
NA,TRBJ2-2,14,TRBD1,TRBV24-1,TGTGCCACCAGTGCACAGGGGGCGACCGGGGAGCTGTTTTTT,CATSAQGATGELFF
NA,TRBJ2-1,14,TRBD2,TRBV5-1,TGCGCCAGCAGCTTGGGACTAGCGGAGAATGAGCAGTTCTTC,CASSLGLAENEQFF
NA,TRBJ2-7,14,TRBD1,TRBV19,TGTGCCAGTTCGCGAACAGGGGGCACCTACGAGCAGTACTTC,CASSRTGGTYEQYF
NA,TRBJ1-2,19,NA,TRBV9,TGTGCCAGCAGCGTAGAGATCAGGGGCTCGTCAAGGCCGGACTATGGCTACACCTTC,CASSVEIRGSSRPDYGYTF
NA,TRBJ2-1,16,TRBD2,TRBV7-9,TGTGCCAGCAGCTTAGGGACTAGCGGGATATACAATGAGCAGTTCTTC,CASSLGTSGIYNEQFF
NA,TRBJ1-2,15,NA,TRBV19,TGTGCCAGTAGTATGGGGACCGGGAGGTCGACTGGCTACACCTTC,CASSMGTGRSTGYTF
once,TRBJ2-3,15,NA,TRBV7-9,TGTGCCAGCAGCGTGGCGGGACAGTTCACAGATACGCAGTATTTT,CASSVAGQFTDTQYF
once,TRBJ2-1,14,TRBD2,TRBV7-3,TGTGCCAGCAGCATGACTAGCGGGAGCTATGAGCAGTTCTTC,CASSMTSGSYEQFF
NA,TRBJ1-5,19,TRBD1,TRBV3-1/TRBV3-2,TGTGCCAGCAGCCCAGGCCCCGGGACAGGGGGTTATAGCAATCAGCCCCAGCATTTT,CASSPGPGTGGYSNQPQHF
NA,TRBJ1-5,14,NA,TRBV15,TGTGCCACCAGCAGAGAGACTACACATCAGCCCCAGCATTTT,CATSRETTHQPQHF
NA,TRBJ2-5,14,NA,TRBV7-2,TGTGCCAGCAGCCCAGTGGGACTCGGGGAGACCCAGTACTTC,CASSPVGLGETQYF
NA,TRBJ1-5,14,NA,TRBV9,TGTGCCAGCAGCGTAGGGGCTGCTTATCAGCCCCAGCATTTT,CASSVGAAYQPQHF
NA,TRBJ2-1,13,TRBD2,TRBV4-3,TGCGCCAGCAGCCAAGGAGCGGGAGGGGAGCAGTTCTTC,CASSQGAGGEQFF
NA,TRBJ1-6,14,NA,TRBV21-1,TGTGCCAGCAGCAAATCGGGGAGGAATTCACCCCTCCACTTT,CASSKSGRNSPLHF
NA,TRBJ1-5,16,NA,TRBV19,TGTGCCAGTAGTCCCAACGAGGCAGGGTGGAATCAGCCCCAGCATTTT,CASSPNEAGWNQPQHF
NA,TRBJ2-7,15,TRBD1,TRBV5-4,TGTGCCAGCAGCGCTCGGACAGGGGGTATTTACGAGCAGTACTTC,CASSARTGGIYEQYF
NA,TRBJ2-7,18,TRBD2,TRBV15,TGTGCCACCAGCAGCAGGGCTAGCGGGGGGCTTTTCTCCTACGAGCAGTACTTC,CATSSRASGGLFSYEQYF
NA,TRBJ2-2,17,NA,TRBV7-3,TGTGCCAGCAGCCCCAACAGGGCTGGTAGAGTCACCGGGGAGCTGTTTTTT,CASSPNRAGRVTGELFF
NA,TRBJ2-5,17,TRBD2,TRBV27,TGTGCCAGCAGTTTTGGAACTAGCGGGAGTCGCTGGGAGACCCAGTACTTC,CASSFGTSGSRWETQYF
NA,TRBJ2-1,11,NA,TRBV12-3/TRBV12-4,TGTGCCAGCAGTCTTTACAATGAGCAGTTCTTC,CASSLYNEQFF
NA,TRBJ2-1,14,NA,TRBV7-8,TGTGCCAGCAGCTTAGGAGGGACTGAGAGTGAGCAGTTCTTC,CASSLGGTESEQFF
NA,TRBJ2-7,15,NA,TRBV6-5,TGTGCCAGCAGTTACTCGGTGGGAGGGGGTTACGAGCAGTACTTC,CASSYSVGGGYEQYF
NA,TRBJ2-5,14,TRBD2,TRBV27,TGTGCCAGCAGCCTTACGGGGGGGAAAGAGACCCAGTACTTC,CASSLTGGKETQYF
NA,TRBJ2-7,16,TRBD2,TRBV7-3,TGTGCCAGCAGCTACCCCACTAGCGGGATATTCTACGAGCAGTACTTC,CASSYPTSGIFYEQYF
NA,TRBJ1-1,17,TRBD1,TRBV4-1,TGCGCCAGCAGTCGGATGGGACAGGGGGGACTGAACACTGAAGCTTTCTTT,CASSRMGQGGLNTEAFF
NA,TRBJ2-5,16,TRBD2,TRBV11-2,TGTGCCAGCAGCCAAAGACTAGCGGCTTCCCAAGAGACCCAGTACTTC,CASSQRLAASQETQYF
NA,TRBJ2-4,17,NA,TRBV21-1,TGTGCCAGCAGCACTCACACGGGGTCCCTAGCCAAAAACATTCAGTACTTC,CASSTHTGSLAKNIQYF
NA,TRBJ1-3,14,NA,TRBV5-4,TGTGCCAGCAGCAGGGGGGGAGATGGAAACACCATATATTTT,CASSRGGDGNTIYF
NA,TRBJ2-1,13,NA,TRBV6-5,TGTGCCAGCAGAGGGGGGGGGCGGAATGAGCAGTTCTTC,CASRGGGRNEQFF
NA,TRBJ2-3,14,TRBD2,TRBV2,TGTGCCAGCACCGGGGGGGGAATCACAGATACGCAGTATTTT,CASTGGGITDTQYF
NA,TRBJ2-7,18,TRBD2,TRBV20-1,TGCAGTGCTAGTAAAGGGCTAGCGGGGGCCGGAAGCTCCTACGAGCAGTACTTC,CSASKGLAGAGSSYEQYF
NA,TRBJ2-1,16,TRBD2,TRBV29-1,TGCAGCGTTGATTCGCTACTAGCGGGGGGGGACAATGAGCAGTTCTTC,CSVDSLLAGGDNEQFF
NA,TRBJ2-4,19,NA,TRBV23-1,TGCGCCAGCAGTCAATCAGACACTTTCTCCAGGCTAGCCAAAAACATTCAGTACTTC,CASSQSDTFSRLAKNIQYF
NA,TRBJ2-7,15,TRBD1,TRBV18,TGTGCCAGCTCGTACAACCGGGACAGGGCCTACGAGCAGTACTTC,CASSYNRDRAYEQYF
NA,TRBJ2-7,14,TRBD1,TRBV7-3,TGTGCCAGCAGCCCCGACAGGGTTAGTCGCGAGCAGTACTTC,CASSPDRVSREQYF
NA,TRBJ1-3,14,NA,TRBV6-5,TGTGCCAGCAGCTTACAGGTTACGGGAAACACCATATATTTT,CASSLQVTGNTIYF
few,TRBJ2-7,14,NA,TRBV6-5,TGTGCCAGCAGTCGTACAGTAAACTCCTACGAGCAGTACTTC,CASSRTVNSYEQYF
NA,TRBJ2-5,15,TRBD2,TRBV30,TGTGCCTGGAATAGCGGGGGGCCCGGCCAAGAGACCCAGTACTTC,CAWNSGGPGQETQYF
NA,TRBJ1-6,14,NA,TRBV11-3,TGTGCCAGCAGCCACAGCTACTCTAATTCACCCCTCCACTTT,CASSHSYSNSPLHF
few,TRBJ1-1,16,NA,TRBV19,TGTGCCAGTAGTTCCGAGATATTCATTCTGAACACTGAAGCTTTCTTT,CASSSEIFILNTEAFF
NA,TRBJ1-3,15,NA,TRBV19,TGTGCCAGTAGCGACTACACAGGGTCTGGAAACACCATATATTTT,CASSDYTGSGNTIYF
NA,TRBJ2-5,15,TRBD2,TRBV7-8,TGTGCCAGCAGCTTAGGCGGGGGGGCGGGTGAGACCCAGTACTTC,CASSLGGGAGETQYF
NA,TRBJ1-1,14,TRBD1,TRBV28,TGTGCCAGCAGTTCGGGACAGAAGAACACTGAAGCTTTCTTT,CASSSGQKNTEAFF
NA,TRBJ2-1,16,TRBD1,TRBV24-1,TGTGCCACCAGTGAAAGACAGGGTTGGGGCTACAATGAGCAGTTCTTC,CATSERQGWGYNEQFF
NA,TRBJ2-1,16,TRBD2,TRBV6-5,TGTGCCAGCAGTTACTCGGGGACTAGCGGGAGTATGGAGCAGTTCTTC,CASSYSGTSGSMEQFF
NA,TRBJ1-5,16,NA,TRBV28,TGTGCCAGCAGCCCCAGCTCAGGTTTTTGGAATCAGCCCCAGCATTTT,CASSPSSGFWNQPQHF
NA,TRBJ1-5,10,NA,TRBV24-1,TGTGCCACTCAAAATCAGCCCCAGCATTTT,CATQNQPQHF
NA,TRBJ2-5,15,TRBD2,TRBV9,TGTGCCAGCAGCTCCGGACTAGCGGGACAAGAGACCCAGTACTTC,CASSSGLAGQETQYF
NA,TRBJ2-7,14,NA,TRBV5-6,TGTGCCAGCAGCCCCACTAGGCGTCTCGACGAGCAGTACTTC,CASSPTRRLDEQYF
NA,TRBJ1-2,15,TRBD1,TRBV9,TGTGCCAGCAGCGACGGGACAGGGGCCGCCTATGGCTACACCTTC,CASSDGTGAAYGYTF
NA,TRBJ2-7,14,TRBD2,TRBV2,TGTGCCAGCACCTCCGGGACTAGCGCATACGAGCAGTACTTC,CASTSGTSAYEQYF
NA,TRBJ2-1,15,TRBD2,TRBV3-1/TRBV3-2,TGTGCCAGCAGCCAAGCGGGACTAGCGAGGAATGAGCAGTTCTTC,CASSQAGLARNEQFF
NA,TRBJ2-7,14,NA,TRBV7-2,TGTGCCAGCAGCTTAGGCGGGGCCTCCTACGAGCAGTACTTC,CASSLGGASYEQYF
NA,TRBJ2-1,14,TRBD2,TRBV29-1,TGCAGCGCTAGCGGGAGTCTCTCCTACAATGAGCAGTTCTTC,CSASGSLSYNEQFF